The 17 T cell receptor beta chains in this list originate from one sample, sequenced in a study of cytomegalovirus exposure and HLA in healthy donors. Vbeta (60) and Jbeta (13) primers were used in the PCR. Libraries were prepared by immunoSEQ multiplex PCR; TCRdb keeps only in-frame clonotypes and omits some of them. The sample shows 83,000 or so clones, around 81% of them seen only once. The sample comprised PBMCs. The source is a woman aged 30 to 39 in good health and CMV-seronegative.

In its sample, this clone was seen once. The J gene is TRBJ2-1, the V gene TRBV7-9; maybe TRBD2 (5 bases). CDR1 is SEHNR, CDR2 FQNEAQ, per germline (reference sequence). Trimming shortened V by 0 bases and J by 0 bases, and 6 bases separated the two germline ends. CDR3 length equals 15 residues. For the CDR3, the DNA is TGTGCCAGCAGCTTAGCGGGGAGCTCCTACAATGAGCAGTTCTTC. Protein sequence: CASSLAGSSYNEQFF.

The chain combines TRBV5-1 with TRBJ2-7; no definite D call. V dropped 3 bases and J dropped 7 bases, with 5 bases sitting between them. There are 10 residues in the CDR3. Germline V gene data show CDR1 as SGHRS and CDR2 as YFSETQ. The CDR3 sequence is CASSSGEQYF. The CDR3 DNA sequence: TGCGCCAGCAGCTCCGGTGAGCAGTACTTC.

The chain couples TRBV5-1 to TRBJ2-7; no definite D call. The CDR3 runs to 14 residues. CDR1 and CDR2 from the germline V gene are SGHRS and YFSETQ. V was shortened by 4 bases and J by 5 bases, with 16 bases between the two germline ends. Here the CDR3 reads CASSEVSEKDEQYF. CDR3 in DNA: TGCGCCAGCAGCGAGGTTAGTGAAAAGGACGAGCAGTACTTC.

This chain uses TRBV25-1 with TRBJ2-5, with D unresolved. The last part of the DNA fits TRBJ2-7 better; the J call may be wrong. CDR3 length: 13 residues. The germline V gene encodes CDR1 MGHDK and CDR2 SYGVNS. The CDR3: CASSENTPYEQYF. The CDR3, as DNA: TGTGCCAGCAGTGAAAATACTCCCTACGAGCAGTACTTC.

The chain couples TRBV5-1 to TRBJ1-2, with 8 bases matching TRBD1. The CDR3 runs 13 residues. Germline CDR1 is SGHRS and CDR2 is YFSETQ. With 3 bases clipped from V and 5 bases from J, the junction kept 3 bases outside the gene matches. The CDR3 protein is CASSYGQGYGYTF. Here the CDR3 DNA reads TGCGCCAGCAGCTACGGACAGGGTTATGGCTACACCTTC.

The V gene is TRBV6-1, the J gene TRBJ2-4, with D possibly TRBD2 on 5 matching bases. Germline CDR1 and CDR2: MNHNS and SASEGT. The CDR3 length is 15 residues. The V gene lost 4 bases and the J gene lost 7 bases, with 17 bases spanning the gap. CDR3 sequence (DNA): TGTGCCAGCAGTGTTAGGGCCCTCGGGATGAACATTCAGTACTTC. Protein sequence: CASSVRALGMNIQYF.

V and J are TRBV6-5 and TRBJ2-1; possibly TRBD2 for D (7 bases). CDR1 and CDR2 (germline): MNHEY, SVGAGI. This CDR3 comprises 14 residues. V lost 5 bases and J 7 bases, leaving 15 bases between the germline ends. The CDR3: CASSMDSGVNEQFF. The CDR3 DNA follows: TGTGCCAGCAGTATGGACAGCGGGGTGAATGAGCAGTTCTTC.

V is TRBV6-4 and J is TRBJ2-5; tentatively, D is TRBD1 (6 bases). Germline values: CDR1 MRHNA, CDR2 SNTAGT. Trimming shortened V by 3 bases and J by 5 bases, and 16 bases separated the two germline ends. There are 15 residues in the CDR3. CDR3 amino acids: CASSELRQDRETQYF. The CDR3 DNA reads TGTGCCAGCAGTGAATTGAGGCAAGACAGGGAGACCCAGTACTTC.

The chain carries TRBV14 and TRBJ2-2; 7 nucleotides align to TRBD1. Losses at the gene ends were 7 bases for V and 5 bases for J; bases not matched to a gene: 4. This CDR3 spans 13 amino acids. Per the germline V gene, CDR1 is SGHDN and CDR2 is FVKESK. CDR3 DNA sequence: TGTGCCAGCAACAGGGGTGGGACCGGGGAGCTGTTTTTT. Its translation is CASNRGGTGELFF.

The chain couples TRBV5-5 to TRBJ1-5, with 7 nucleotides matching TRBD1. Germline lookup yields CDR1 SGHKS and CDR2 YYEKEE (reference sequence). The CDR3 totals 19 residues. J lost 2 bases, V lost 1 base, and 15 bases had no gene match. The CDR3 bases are TGTGCCAGCAGCTTGAAAGTTTCCCCTCGAGGACAGGGCAATCAGCCCCAGCATTTT. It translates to CASSLKVSPRGQGNQPQHF.

The CDR3, as DNA: TGTGCCAGCAGCTTCTTGCCCCGGCGCGGCACCCTCTCCTACGAGCAGTACTTC. The encoded protein is CASSFLPRRGTLSYEQYF. The gene calls are TRBV5-4 and TRBJ2-7; D gene unclear. The V end lost 2 bases, the J end lost 0 bases, and 21 bases lay between the germline ends. The V gene's germline CDR1 is SGHNT and CDR2 YYREEE (reference sequence). CDR3 length: 18 residues. Combining the CDR3 with reference TRBV5-4 and TRBJ2-7 gives the whole variable domain ETGVTQSPTHLIKTRGQQVTLRCSSQSGHNTVSWYQQALGQGPQFIFQYYREEENGRGNFPPRFSGLQFPNYSSELNVNALELDDSALYLCASSFLPRRGTLSYEQYFGPGTRLTVT.

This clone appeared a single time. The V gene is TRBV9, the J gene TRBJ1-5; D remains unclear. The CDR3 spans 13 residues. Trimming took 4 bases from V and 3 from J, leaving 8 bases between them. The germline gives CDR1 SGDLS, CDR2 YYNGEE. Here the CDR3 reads CASSLDHNQPQHF. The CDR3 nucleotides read TGTGCCAGCAGCCTAGATCACAATCAGCCCCAGCATTTT.

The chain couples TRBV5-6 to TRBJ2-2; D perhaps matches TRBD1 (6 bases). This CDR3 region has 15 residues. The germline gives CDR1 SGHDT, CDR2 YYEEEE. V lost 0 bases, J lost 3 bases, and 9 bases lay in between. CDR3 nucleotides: TGTGCCAGCAGCTTGGGACAGGTAGACACCGGGGAGCTGTTTTTT. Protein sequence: CASSLGQVDTGELFF. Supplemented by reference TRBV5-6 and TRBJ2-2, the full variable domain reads DAGVTQSPTHLIKTRGQQVTLRCSPKSGHDTVSWYQQALGQGPQFIFQYYEEEERQRGNFPDRFSGHQFPNYSSELNVNALLLGDSALYLCASSLGQVDTGELFFGEGSRLTVL.

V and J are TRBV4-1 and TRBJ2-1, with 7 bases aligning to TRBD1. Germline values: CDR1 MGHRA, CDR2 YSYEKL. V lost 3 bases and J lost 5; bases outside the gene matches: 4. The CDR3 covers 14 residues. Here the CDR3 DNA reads TGCGCCAGCAGCCACGGTCAGGGGGACAATGAGCAGTTCTTC. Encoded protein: CASSHGQGDNEQFF.

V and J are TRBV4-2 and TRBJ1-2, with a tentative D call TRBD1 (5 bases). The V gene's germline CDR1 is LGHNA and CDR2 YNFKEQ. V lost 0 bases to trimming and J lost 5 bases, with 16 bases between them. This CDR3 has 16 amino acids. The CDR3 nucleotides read TGTGCCAGCAGCCAAGAAGCACAGGCCAGTAGTTATGGCTACACCTTC. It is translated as CASSQEAQASSYGYTF.

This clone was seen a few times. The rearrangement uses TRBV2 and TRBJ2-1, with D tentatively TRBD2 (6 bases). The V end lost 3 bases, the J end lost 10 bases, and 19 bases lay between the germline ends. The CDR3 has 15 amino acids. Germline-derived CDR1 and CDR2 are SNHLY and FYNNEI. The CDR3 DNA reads TGTGCCAGCAGTGATTGGGGTAGATGGAGGGAAGAGCAGTTCTTC. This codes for CASSDWGRWREEQFF.

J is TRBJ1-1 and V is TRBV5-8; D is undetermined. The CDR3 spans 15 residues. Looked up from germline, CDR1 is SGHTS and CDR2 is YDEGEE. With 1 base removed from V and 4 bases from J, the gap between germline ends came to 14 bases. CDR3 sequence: CASSLFGGIGTEAFF. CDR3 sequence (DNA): TGTGCCAGCAGCTTGTTCGGAGGAATCGGCACTGAAGCTTTCTTT.